This TCR beta chain was identified during a study of T-cell memory formation after mild COVID-19. Study-level points and caveats: Among clones contracting day 15 to 85, CD4/CD8 was balanced, whereas later expanders leaned CD4+.

For this clonotype: Its antigen is unidentified.

TCRdb used MiXCR to reprocess the 5' RACE reads, holding one entry per CDR3 protein. The sample has 250,000 to 350,000 distinct CDR3 sequences, roughly an eighth seen once. The clonotype comes from a man aged 18-30 years who had mild COVID-19 (a few samples of this study predate the infection). Cell type and time point are not known. The sequenced sample consisted of PBMCs or a T cell subset sorted from them (not recorded which).

CDR3 residues: CASSTGQGGGYTF. The CDR3 DNA reads as TGTGCCAGCAGCACCGGACAGGGGGGAGGCTACACCTTC. This chain uses TRBV7-6 with TRBJ1-2, with 10 bases lining up with TRBD1. Trimming at V came to 5 bases and at J to 8 bases, leaving 5 bases not matched to a gene. The germline V gene encodes CDR1 SGHVS and CDR2 FNYEAQ. CDR3 length: 13 amino acids. Combining the CDR3 with reference TRBV7-6 and TRBJ1-2 gives the whole variable domain GAGVSQSPRYKVTKRGQDVALRCDPISGHVSLYWYRQALGQGPEFLTYFNYEAQQDKSGLPNDRFSAERPEGSISTLTIQRTEQRDSAMYRCASSTGQGGGYTFGSGTRLTVV.